Below, 27 T cell receptor beta chains from the same sample are listed, as sequenced in a study of cytomegalovirus exposure and HLA in healthy donors. The PCR made use of 60 Vbeta and 13 Jbeta primers. Clones were sequenced by immunoSEQ multiplex PCR, and TCRdb holds only the in-frame ones, with some missing. This table has some 95,000 clones, approximately 81% appearing once. Input material: PBMCs. These receptors were collected from a woman in her forties in good health and CMV-seropositive.

The chain is built from TRBV7-6 and TRBJ1-2, with TRBD1 matching over 7 bases. The CDR3 extends over 13 amino acids. Losses at the gene ends were 5 bases for V and 5 bases for J; bases not matched to a gene: 5. Germline lookup yields CDR1 SGHVS and CDR2 FNYEAQ. This CDR3 is CASSHDREYGYTF. CDR3 sequence (DNA): TGTGCCAGCAGCCATGACAGGGAGTATGGCTACACCTTC. Using reference TRBV7-6 and TRBJ1-2 for the parts outside the CDR3, the full variable domain is GAGVSQSPRYKVTKRGQDVALRCDPISGHVSLYWYRQALGQGPEFLTYFNYEAQQDKSGLPNDRFSAERPEGSISTLTIQRTEQRDSAMYRCASSHDREYGYTFGSGTRLTVV.

The chain joins TRBV6-6 to TRBJ1-5, with D perhaps matching TRBD1 (6 bases). The ends were cut back, 2 bases at V and 0 bases at J, with 11 bases in the middle. CDR1 is MNHNY, CDR2 SVGAGI, per germline (reference sequence). This CDR3 comprises 16 residues. The CDR3 sequence is CASSYRGQNSNQPQHF. DNA for the CDR3: TGTGCCAGCAGTTACCGTGGACAGAATAGCAATCAGCCCCAGCATTTT.

The CDR3 sequence is CASSEQGQDEQYF. The DNA for the CDR3 is TGTGCCAGCAGTGAGCAGGGACAGGACGAGCAGTACTTC. This sequence joins TRBV2 and TRBJ2-5, with TRBD1 matching over 8 bases. The DNA end favors TRBJ2-7, so the J call may be wrong. CDR1 and CDR2 from the germline V gene are SNHLY and FYNNEI. The CDR3 has 13 amino acids.

This chain uses TRBV30 with TRBJ2-3; D is ambiguous. This CDR3 is built from 13 residues. V was shortened by 4 bases and J by 2 bases, with 10 bases between the two germline ends. The V gene's germline CDR1 is GTSNPN and CDR2 SVGIG (reference sequence). Written as DNA, the CDR3 is TGTGCCTGGACTAGGTGGATCACAGATACGCAGTATTTT. Encoded protein: CAWTRWITDTQYF.

This rearrangement joins TRBV28 to TRBJ1-4, with TRBD1 identical over 7 bases. The germline V gene has CDR1 MDHEN and CDR2 SYDVKM. The CDR3 is 16 residues long. With 1 base clipped from V and 4 bases from J, the junction kept 6 bases outside the gene matches. CDR3 protein: CASSLFQGVGNEKLFF. CDR3 DNA: TGTGCCAGCAGTTTATTCCAGGGGGTTGGTAATGAAAAACTGTTTTTT.

This clone was seen only a few times. The chain carries TRBV6-1 and TRBJ1-2; 8 bases are shared with TRBD1. The V and J ends lost 9 bases and 4 bases, in that order; junction bases with no gene match: 1. Per germline, CDR1 MNHNS and CDR2 SASEGT. This CDR3 is 11 amino acids long. The CDR3 DNA sequence: TGTGCCAGTGGGACAGGCTATGGCTACACCTTC. It codes for CASGTGYGYTF.

The chain links TRBV6-1 to TRBJ1-1; 9 positions match TRBD1. V dropped 4 bases and J dropped 4; count of bases not matched to a gene: 7. The CDR3 runs to 15 residues. CDR1 is MNHNS, CDR2 SASEGT, per germline. CDR3 DNA: TGTGCCAGCAGTGGAAAGGACAGGGGTTCCACTGAAGCTTTCTTT. This sequence encodes CASSGKDRGSTEAFF.

The J gene is TRBJ2-3, the V gene TRBV5-8; possibly TRBD2 for D (5 bases). With 0 bases removed from V and 2 bases from J, the gap between germline ends came to 7 bases. Germline V CDR1 and CDR2: SGHTS, YDEGEE. The CDR3 totals 14 residues. The CDR3 sequence is CASSLGLTTDTQYF. The CDR3 DNA follows: TGTGCCAGCAGCTTGGGACTAACCACAGATACGCAGTATTTT.

The J gene is TRBJ2-7, the V gene TRBV4-2, with 9 nucleotides matching TRBD2. Germline assignment: CDR1 LGHNA and CDR2 YNFKEQ. The CDR3 length is 13 residues. V lost 4 bases and J lost 4; bases outside the gene matches: 2. DNA of the CDR3: TGTGCCAGCAGCCCGGGACTAGCTTACGAGCAGTACTTC. Protein product: CASSPGLAYEQYF.

This clone has just a few counts. This chain joins TRBV27 and TRBJ2-7; D uncertain. The CDR3 length is 13 residues. Trimming removed 3 bases at V and 4 bases at J, with 10 bases between. Germline CDR1 and CDR2: MNHEY and SMNVEV (reference sequence). The CDR3 DNA follows: TGTGCCAGCAGTTTCGGGTCAGTTTACGAGCAGTACTTC. This encodes CASSFGSVYEQYF.

This chain uses TRBV6-5 with TRBJ2-3; 8 bases map to TRBD2. The CDR3 spans 16 residues. CDR1 is MNHEY and CDR2 is SVGAGI in the germline V gene. After removal of 4 bases from V and 4 bases from J, the junction contained 10 bases not matched to a gene. The CDR3 nucleotides are TGTGCCAGCAGTTCCCCAAGCGGGAGCCCTGCAGATACGCAGTATTTT. Translating gives CASSSPSGSPADTQYF.

This clone was counted between two and nine times. The rearrangement joins TRBV9 to TRBJ1-2; D is unclear. This CDR3 comprises 17 residues. CDR1 is SGDLS and CDR2 is YYNGEE in the germline V gene. The ends were cut back, 3 bases at V and 0 bases at J, with 18 bases in the middle. CDR3 amino acids: CASSESKEEGANYGYTF. Written as DNA, the CDR3 is TGTGCCAGCAGCGAGAGCAAGGAGGAGGGAGCTAACTATGGCTACACCTTC.

The chain joins TRBV6-6 to TRBJ1-5; no clear D gene. CDR3 size: 14 residues. Trimming removed 8 bases from V and 7 bases from J, with 18 bases in between. In germline, CDR1 is MNHNY, CDR2 SVGAGI (reference sequence). CDR3 coding DNA: TGTGCCAGCCTGAAGGTTCTGGAGGGCCAGCCCCAGCATTTT. This codes for CASLKVLEGQPQHF.

The rearrangement uses TRBV7-9 and TRBJ1-1; D remains unclear. The CDR3 sequence is 12 residues long. The germline V and J ends were trimmed by 2 bases and 7 bases, with 8 bases remaining between them. The germline gives CDR1 SEHNR, CDR2 FQNEAQ (reference sequence). The CDR3 loop reads CASSLSLSEAFF. The CDR3 region has the DNA TGTGCCAGCAGCTTAAGTCTGAGTGAAGCTTTCTTT.

The genes are TRBV5-4 and TRBJ1-2, with D unresolved. V lost 2 bases and J lost 14, with 16 bases in between. Germline V CDR1 and CDR2: SGHNT, YYREEE (reference sequence). CDR3 size: 12 residues. The CDR3 spells CASSLEHGEGTF. Here the CDR3 DNA reads TGTGCCAGCAGCTTAGAACACGGGGAAGGAACCTTC.

Only a few counts were recorded for this clone. The V and J genes are TRBV11-2 and TRBJ2-1; possible D gene TRBD2, 5 bases. The germline V and J ends were trimmed by 7 bases and 0 bases, with 19 bases remaining between them. Germline values: CDR1 SGHAT, CDR2 FQNNGV. The CDR3 has 17 amino acids. Here the CDR3 DNA reads TGTGCCAGCAACGCTCTAGCAGCTACTGACTCCTACAATGAGCAGTTCTTC. This encodes CASNALAATDSYNEQFF.

The chain uses TRBV5-6 and TRBJ2-2, with unresolved D. The CDR3 contains 15 residues. The V and J ends lost 1 base and 1 base respectively, with 8 bases between them. CDR1 SGHDT and CDR2 YYEEEE come from the germline V gene. This CDR3 is CASSLLQLNTGELFF. CDR3 bases: TGTGCCAGCAGCTTGCTACAGTTGAACACCGGGGAGCTGTTTTTT.

The chain employs TRBV7-8 and TRBJ2-3; 11 bases align to TRBD1. The CDR3 runs to 15 residues. Germline-derived CDR1 and CDR2 are SGHVS and FQNEAQ. The trim removed 5 bases at V and 3 bases at J, leaving 4 bases unmatched. The CDR3 coding sequence is TGTGCCAGCAGCCCTGGGGACAGGGGGACAGATACGCAGTATTTT. It translates to CASSPGDRGTDTQYF.

V usage is TRBV2 and J usage is TRBJ2-5, with 7 bases aligning to TRBD1. With 5 bases clipped from V and 0 bases from J, the junction kept 9 bases outside the gene matches. This CDR3 spans 16 amino acids. Germline CDR1 is SNHLY and CDR2 is FYNNEI. The CDR3 sequence is CASSYPRGPDQETQYF. The CDR3 region has the DNA TGTGCCAGCAGTTATCCTAGGGGGCCCGACCAAGAGACCCAGTACTTC. The full variable domain, completed using reference TRBV2 and TRBJ2-5, is EPEVTQTPSHQVTQMGQEVILRCVPISNHLYFYWYRQILGQKVEFLVSFYNNEISEKSEIFDDQFSVERPDGSNFTLKIRSTKLEDSAMYFCASSYPRGPDQETQYFGPGTRLLVL.

The chain carries TRBV7-9 and TRBJ1-4; D unresolved. CDR3 length equals 14 residues. Germline lookup yields CDR1 SEHNR and CDR2 FQNEAQ (reference sequence). Trimming shortened V by 7 bases and J by 0 bases, and 9 bases separated the two germline ends. The CDR3 bases are TGTGCCAGCACAGCGACGGCAACTAATGAAAAACTGTTTTTT. Translating gives CASTATATNEKLFF.

This clone was observed a handful of times. The chain recombines TRBV9 with TRBJ2-2, with D maybe TRBD1 (5 bases). Germline CDR1 SGDLS, CDR2 YYNGEE. The V and J ends lost 4 bases and 5 bases respectively, with 12 bases between them. The CDR3 runs 14 residues. The CDR3 is CASSPTVGTGELFF. Here the CDR3 DNA reads TGTGCCAGCAGCCCGACAGTGGGAACCGGGGAGCTGTTTTTT.

The chain combines TRBV6-1 with TRBJ2-7, with 9 positions matching TRBD1. This CDR3 contains 15 residues. With 2 bases clipped from V and 2 bases from J, the junction kept 4 bases outside the gene matches. CDR1 is MNHNS and CDR2 is SASEGT in the germline V gene. The CDR3 region is CASSERRQGAYEQYF. DNA of the CDR3: TGTGCCAGCAGTGAAAGGAGACAGGGGGCCTACGAGCAGTACTTC.

The CDR3 bases are TGTGCCAGCAGCTCGAGGTCGCTAGCGGGGCGGACAGATACGCAGTATTTT. Its translation: CASSSRSLAGRTDTQYF. The V gene is TRBV7-6, the J gene TRBJ2-3; 9 nucleotides match TRBD2. This CDR3 comprises 17 residues. With V trimmed by 4 bases and J by 3 bases, 11 bases remained unmatched. The germline V gene encodes CDR1 SGHVS and CDR2 FNYEAQ.

The genes are TRBV27 and TRBJ1-1; D is undetermined. V shed 1 base and J shed 1 base, with 10 bases lying between them. CDR3 size: 15 residues. CDR1 is MNHEY and CDR2 is SMNVEV in the germline V gene (reference sequence). The CDR3 protein is CASSLFKRGNTEAFF. In DNA form, the CDR3 reads TGTGCCAGCAGTTTATTCAAGAGAGGGAACACTGAAGCTTTCTTT.

The chain employs TRBV14 and TRBJ1-2, with D maybe TRBD1 (5 bases). Trimming took 1 base from V and 2 from J, leaving 17 bases between them. The CDR3 spans 17 residues. The germline V gene has CDR1 SGHDN and CDR2 FVKESK. DNA of the CDR3: TGTGCCAGCAGCCAAGGGAGGGGCTCAACGGAGAACTATGGCTACACCTTC. This gives the protein CASSQGRGSTENYGYTF.

The gene calls are TRBV2 and TRBJ1-1; 9 bases match TRBD1. The CDR3 contains 16 residues. Germline V lookup: CDR1 SNHLY, CDR2 FYNNEI. The V gene end was trimmed by 7 bases and the J gene end by 1 base; junction bases not matched to a gene: 10. Written as DNA, the CDR3 is TGTGCCAGCACTCTGGACAGGGGCGGTCCGAACACTGAAGCTTTCTTT. Its translation is CASTLDRGGPNTEAFF. Looking up the rest from reference TRBV2 and TRBJ1-1 gives the full variable domain: EPEVTQTPSHQVTQMGQEVILRCVPISNHLYFYWYRQILGQKVEFLVSFYNNEISEKSEIFDDQFSVERPDGSNFTLKIRSTKLEDSAMYFCASTLDRGGPNTEAFFGQGTRLTVV.

This clone was recorded once. This chain uses TRBV5-6 with TRBJ2-3; 9 nucleotides line up with TRBD1. The CDR3 totals 16 residues. Germline V gives CDR1 SGHDT, CDR2 YYEEEE. J gave up 2 bases and V 6 bases, and 10 bases lay outside the gene matches. The CDR3 sequence is CASTQRGTGFTDTQYF. As DNA, the CDR3 is TGTGCCAGCACCCAGAGAGGGACAGGGTTCACAGATACGCAGTATTTT.